Shown below are 27 T cell receptor beta chains from a single sample sequenced in a study of blood T cell repertoires in COVID-19. This table comes from immunoSEQ multiplex PCR, and its TCRdb copy is limited to in-frame clones, with some not included. This table has a few hundred thousand clones, nearly 90% appearing once. Material for sequencing was peripheral blood. The origin of the receptors is a man over 45 with COVID-19, enrolled during active disease.

The gene calls are TRBV29-1 and TRBJ1-1; 7 nucleotides agree with TRBD1. The germline V gene encodes CDR1 SQVTM and CDR2 ANQGSEA. The CDR3 loop spans 15 amino acids. V was pared by 0 bases and J by 5 bases, with 9 bases of the junction left unmatched. Here the CDR3 reads CSVEDQPGGRTEAFF. As DNA, the CDR3 is TGCAGCGTTGAAGATCAGCCAGGGGGGAGGACTGAAGCTTTCTTT.

The chain carries TRBV13 and TRBJ2-3; 8 nucleotides line up with TRBD1. Germline V gene data show CDR1 as PRHDT and CDR2 as FYEKMQ (reference sequence). V shed 0 bases, J shed 4 bases, and the junction held 15 bases outside the gene matches. The CDR3 contains 19 residues. This chain's CDR3 is CASSLGWFGNRGQADTQYF. CDR3 in DNA: TGTGCCAGCAGCTTAGGCTGGTTCGGTAACAGGGGACAGGCAGATACGCAGTATTTT. Based on the CDR3 plus reference TRBV13 and TRBJ2-3, the full variable domain is AAGVIQSPRHLIKEKRETATLKCYPIPRHDTVYWYQQGPGQDPQFLISFYEKMQSDKGSIPDRFSAQQFSDYHSELNMSSLELGDSALYFCASSLGWFGNRGQADTQYFGPGTRLTVL.

The rearrangement joins TRBV15 to TRBJ2-5, with 8 nucleotides matching TRBD2. V trimming: 4 bases; J trimming: 1 base; junction bases outside the gene matches: 2. Germline V CDR1 and CDR2: LNHNV, YYDKDF (reference sequence). There are 14 residues in the CDR3. The CDR3 DNA reads TGTGCCACCAGCACGGGGGGGGCCCAAGAGACCCAGTACTTC. This sequence encodes CATSTGGAQETQYF.

The CDR3: CASSLTRSNQPQHF. The CDR3 nucleotides read TGTGCCAGCAGTCTGACTCGAAGCAATCAGCCCCAGCATTTT. V usage is TRBV2 and J usage is TRBJ1-5; no definite D call. This CDR3 spans 14 amino acids. CDR1 SNHLY and CDR2 FYNNEI come from the germline V gene. Between the trimmed V and J ends, which lost 5 bases and 1 base, there was a span of 9 bases.

The rearrangement links TRBV24-1 to TRBJ2-2, with TRBD1 identical over 7 bases. This CDR3 spans 15 amino acids. Unmatched junction bases numbered 2, after V lost 0 bases and J lost 5 bases. Per the germline V gene, CDR1 is KGHDR and CDR2 is SFDVKD. The CDR3 region has the DNA TGTGCCACCAGTGATTTGCGACAGGGTACCGGGGAGCTGTTTTTT. Its translation is CATSDLRQGTGELFF.

The CDR3 bases are TGTGCCACCGGCCCTACAGGGTATGACACCGGGGAGCTGTTTTTT. Protein sequence: CATGPTGYDTGELFF. J is TRBJ2-2 and V is TRBV6-6; tentatively, D is TRBD1 (6 bases). CDR3 size: 15 residues. The germline V and J ends were trimmed by 10 bases and 3 bases, with 18 bases remaining between them. From germline, CDR1 is MNHNY and CDR2 SVGAGI (reference sequence).

The gene calls are TRBV5-8 and TRBJ2-1; perhaps TRBD2 as D (6 bases). CDR1 SGHTS and CDR2 YDEGEE come from the germline V gene. V lost 0 bases to trimming and J lost 5 bases, with 9 bases between them. The CDR3 totals 14 residues. The CDR3 DNA is TGTGCCAGCAGCTTGGGGCGCGGGAACAATGAGCAGTTCTTC. It translates to CASSLGRGNNEQFF.

The genes are TRBV6-2 or TRBV6-3 and TRBJ1-1, with 10 bases fitting TRBD1. Germline CDR1 and CDR2: MNHEY and SVGEGT. The CDR3 sequence is 14 residues long. V lost 6 bases and J lost 5; bases outside the gene matches: 6. This chain's CDR3 is CASSSWTGGTEAFF. In DNA, the CDR3 is TGTGCCAGCAGCTCCTGGACAGGGGGAACTGAAGCTTTCTTT.

The chain employs TRBV6-5 and TRBJ1-1; 7 bases agree with TRBD1. The CDR3 has 13 amino acids. With 2 bases clipped from V and 3 bases from J, the junction kept 0 bases outside the gene matches. Looked up from germline, CDR1 is MNHEY and CDR2 is SVGAGI. The CDR3 is CASSYQGDTEAFF. DNA for the CDR3: TGTGCCAGCAGTTACCAGGGGGACACTGAAGCTTTCTTT.

V gene TRBV3-1 (or the pseudogene TRBV3-2) combines with J gene TRBJ1-2, with D tentatively TRBD1 (5 bases). The ends were cut back, 4 bases at V and 4 bases at J, with 13 bases in the middle. CDR3 length: 14 residues. Germline CDR1 LGHDT, CDR2 YNNKEL (reference sequence). Here the CDR3 DNA reads TGTGCCAGCAGCCTCCGACAGTCAAGCTATGGCTACACCTTC. This encodes CASSLRQSSYGYTF.

The count of this clone is one. The chain carries TRBV2 and TRBJ2-3, with TRBD1 identical over 11 bases. The CDR3 loop spans 15 amino acids. CDR1 is SNHLY, CDR2 FYNNEI, per germline. Germline trimming cut 6 bases from V and 7 bases from J; bases unmatched to any gene: 9. The CDR3 nucleotides are TGTGCCAGCAGCCCTAGGACAGGGGGCGCGAATACGCAGTATTTT. This sequence encodes CASSPRTGGANTQYF.

This chain joins TRBV24-1 and TRBJ2-1; 8 positions match TRBD2. The trim removed 12 bases at V and 8 bases at J, leaving 11 bases unmatched. This CDR3 is 13 amino acids long. Germline V gene sequence: CDR1 KGHDR, CDR2 SFDVKD. The CDR3 protein is CASSGSWSDEQFF. The CDR3 region has the DNA TGTGCCTCGAGCGGGAGTTGGTCAGATGAGCAGTTCTTC.

CDR3 DNA sequence: TGTGCCAGCAGTGGGGTTCATGGGCGGGGGGGCACAGATACGCAGTATTTT. Protein: CASSGVHGRGGTDTQYF. This rearrangement joins TRBV2 to TRBJ2-3; 8 bases are a match to TRBD2. This CDR3 region has 17 residues. Germline CDR1 SNHLY, CDR2 FYNNEI. The trim removed 4 bases at V and 1 base at J, leaving 10 bases unmatched.

CDR3 coding DNA: TGTGCCAGCTCACCCCAGACAGGGTTAAATGAGCAGTTCTTC. As protein: CASSPQTGLNEQFF. This chain uses TRBV18 with TRBJ2-1; 7 bases align to TRBD1. In germline, CDR1 is KGHSH, CDR2 LQKENI. V gave up 3 bases and J gave up 7 bases; unmatched junction bases: 6. The CDR3 extends over 14 amino acids.

V is TRBV21-1 and J is TRBJ1-1; no DNA check was done on the table's D call, TRBD1. TRBV21-1 is noted as a pseudogene. This CDR3 is 16 amino acids long. In DNA, the CDR3 is TGTGCCAGCAGCTCAAGAGGGGACAGATTGAACACTGAAGCTTTCTTT. Amino acid sequence: CASSSRGDRLNTEAFF.

The chain links TRBV19 to TRBJ2-7; D may be TRBD1 (5 bases). Trimming took off 6 bases at V and 3 bases at J, with 12 bases between the two ends. Germline lookup yields CDR1 LNHDA and CDR2 SQIVND (reference sequence). The CDR3 contains 13 residues. The CDR3 loop is CASRGQGNYEQYF. DNA for the CDR3: TGTGCCAGTAGGGGGCAGGGTAACTACGAGCAGTACTTC. The entire variable domain, with the rest obtained from reference TRBV19 and TRBJ2-7, is as follows: DGGITQSPKYLFRKEGQNVTLSCEQNLNHDAMYWYRQDPGQGLRLIYYSQIVNDFQKGDIAEGYSVSREKKESFPLTVTSAQKNPTAFYLCASRGQGNYEQYFGPGTRLTVT.

The chain couples TRBV5-1 to TRBJ1-6, with TRBD1 matching 9 bases. The CDR3 is 14 residues long. Trimming at V came to 3 bases and at J to 7 bases, leaving 2 bases not matched to a gene. Looked up from germline, CDR1 is SGHRS and CDR2 is YFSETQ. The DNA for the CDR3 is TGCGCCAGCAGCTCCGGGACAGGGAATTCACCCCTCCACTTT. It codes for CASSSGTGNSPLHF.

The chain recombines TRBV19 with TRBJ2-6; D is unresolved. The germline V gene encodes CDR1 LNHDA and CDR2 SQIVND (reference sequence). This CDR3 region has 14 residues. The V end was cut by 6 bases, the J end by 0 bases, with 6 bases between. The CDR3, as DNA: TGTGCCAGTAGATTTAGCTCTGGGGCCAACGTCCTGACTTTC. Translating it yields CASRFSSGANVLTF.

This clone has a handful of counts. V gene TRBV19 combines with J gene TRBJ2-7, with 11 bases aligning to TRBD1. J was trimmed by 1 base and V by 7 bases; bases with no gene match: 6. Germline V gene lookup returns CDR1 LNHDA and CDR2 SQIVND (reference sequence). The CDR3 sequence is 15 residues long. CDR3 region: CASTPGQGASYEQYF. As DNA, the CDR3 is TGTGCCAGTACTCCCGGACAGGGGGCATCCTACGAGCAGTACTTC.

This clone occurred a few times. The chain carries TRBV19 and TRBJ2-7; 16 bases fit TRBD2. The V and J ends lost 6 bases and 4 bases, in that order; junction bases with no gene match: 3. In germline, CDR1 is LNHDA, CDR2 SQIVND (reference sequence). CDR3 length: 15 residues. CDR3 sequence: CASRAGLAGGYEQYF. CDR3 sequence (DNA): TGTGCCAGTAGAGCGGGACTAGCGGGAGGGTACGAGCAGTACTTC.

V is TRBV6-6 and J is TRBJ2-2; D is possibly TRBD2 (6 bases). The CDR3 contains 15 residues. V was trimmed by 1 base and J by 0 bases, leaving 6 bases between them. Germline lookup yields CDR1 MNHNY and CDR2 SVGAGI (reference sequence). In DNA form, the CDR3 reads TGTGCCAGCAGTTACTTAGCGGCGAACACCGGGGAGCTGTTTTTT. As protein: CASSYLAANTGELFF.

V usage is TRBV7-9 and J usage is TRBJ1-3; D not certain. The germline V and J ends were trimmed by 1 base and 6 bases, with 10 bases remaining between them. CDR1 is SEHNR and CDR2 is FQNEAQ in the germline V gene (reference sequence). The CDR3 has 14 residues. DNA of the CDR3: TGTGCCAGCAGCTTAGATCTGGGAGCAAACACCATATATTTT. Protein product: CASSLDLGANTIYF.

V is TRBV5-1 and J is TRBJ2-1, with D perhaps TRBD1 (6 bases). Deletions cut 4 bases from V and 4 bases from J, with 18 bases between. The CDR3 is 16 amino acids. Germline V gene sequence: CDR1 SGHRS, CDR2 YFSETQ. The CDR3 bases are TGCGCCAGCAGCACAGGGAGCCTTCGGCAGTACAATGAGCAGTTCTTC. It codes for CASSTGSLRQYNEQFF.

The genes are TRBV5-4 and TRBJ1-2; no definite D call. This CDR3 has 13 amino acids. Trimming shortened V by 1 base and J by 8 bases, and 12 bases separated the two germline ends. CDR1 SGHNT and CDR2 YYREEE come from the germline V gene (reference sequence). The CDR3 sequence is CASSLRAGGGYTF. The DNA of the CDR3 is TGTGCCAGCAGCTTGAGGGCCGGAGGGGGCTACACCTTC.

J is TRBJ2-7 and V is TRBV5-4; 12 positions agree with TRBD2. This CDR3 is 16 amino acids long. Trimming removed 4 bases from V and 2 bases from J; junction bases left unmatched: 7. CDR1 is SGHNT and CDR2 is YYREEE in the germline V gene (reference sequence). CDR3 DNA sequence: TGTGCCAGCAGCACCACACTAGCGGGGGGCCCCTACGAGCAGTACTTC. Its translation: CASSTTLAGGPYEQYF.

This clone was found once. The chain employs TRBV27 and TRBJ2-3; D remains unclear. The CDR3 has 13 amino acids. The germline V gene encodes CDR1 MNHEY and CDR2 SMNVEV (reference sequence). The V gene lost 4 bases and the J gene lost 2 bases, with 7 bases spanning the gap. CDR3 loop: CASSSPNTDTQYF. The CDR3 nucleotides are TGTGCCAGCAGTTCCCCTAACACAGATACGCAGTATTTT.

The gene calls are TRBV20-1 and TRBJ2-7; 10 nucleotides align to TRBD2. J gave up 2 bases and V 3 bases, and 7 bases lay outside the gene matches. CDR1 and CDR2 (germline): DFQATT, SNEGSKA (reference sequence). This CDR3 contains 15 residues. DNA of the CDR3: TGCAGTGCTAGTCTTCCTAGCGGGGGACCCTACGAGCAGTACTTC. Amino acids: CSASLPSGGPYEQYF.